The sequence of this T cell receptor beta chain was determined in a study of radiation and T cells in renal cell carcinoma. This clone occurred once. Looked up from germline, CDR1 is SGHRS and CDR2 is YFSETQ. The V and J ends lost 0 bases and 1 base respectively, with 10 bases between them. The CDR3 is 15 residues long. Sample time point: blood 2 weeks post-SBRT. Specified treatment: 15 Gy SBRT to primary tumor, nephrectomy 4 weeks later. This table comes from immunoSEQ multiplex PCR, and its TCRdb copy is limited to in-frame clones, with some not included. This sample has 100,000 to 150,000 clones, with roughly 77% found just once.

The chain has TRBV5-1 and TRBJ1-1; no definite D call. The sample here was blood, taken from a patient whose treatment included radiotherapy and nephrectomy. The sequence came from a woman in her fifties or sixties with renal cell carcinoma. The CDR3 region is CASSLAWGQNTEAFF. CDR3 nucleotide sequence: TGCGCCAGCAGCTTGGCCTGGGGTCAGAACACTGAAGCTTTCTTT.